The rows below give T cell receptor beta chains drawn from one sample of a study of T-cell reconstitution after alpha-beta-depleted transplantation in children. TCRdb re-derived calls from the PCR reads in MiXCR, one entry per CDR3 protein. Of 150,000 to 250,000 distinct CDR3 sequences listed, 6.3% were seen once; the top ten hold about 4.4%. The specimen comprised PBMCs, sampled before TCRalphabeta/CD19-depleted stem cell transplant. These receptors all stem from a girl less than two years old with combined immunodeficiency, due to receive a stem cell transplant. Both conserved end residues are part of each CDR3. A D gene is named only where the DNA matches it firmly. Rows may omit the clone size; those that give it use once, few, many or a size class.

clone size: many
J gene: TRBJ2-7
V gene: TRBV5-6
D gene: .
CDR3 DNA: TGTGCCAGCAGCTTGGCCGGGACTCGCCTCGGATACGAGCAGTACTTC
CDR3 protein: CASSLAGTRLGYEQYF

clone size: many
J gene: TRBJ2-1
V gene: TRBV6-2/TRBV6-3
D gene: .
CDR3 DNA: TGTGCCAGCAGTTATTTCGGGGCAGAGCAGTTCTTC
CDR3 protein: CASSYFGAEQFF

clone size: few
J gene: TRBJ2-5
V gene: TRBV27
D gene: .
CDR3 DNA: TGTGCCAGCAGTTTAAGGGGTTTTGGAGAGACCCAGTACTTC
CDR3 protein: CASSLRGFGETQYF

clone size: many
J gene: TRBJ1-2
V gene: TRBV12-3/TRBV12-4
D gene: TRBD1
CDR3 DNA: TGTGCCAGCAGTCCCAGGGCCAGGGGGGATGGCTACACCTTC
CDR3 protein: CASSPRARGDGYTF

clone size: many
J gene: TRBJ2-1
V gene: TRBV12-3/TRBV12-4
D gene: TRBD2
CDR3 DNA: TGTGCCAGCAGTTCCCAACTAGCGGGAGGGGGAAATGAGCAGTTCTTC
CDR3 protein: CASSSQLAGGGNEQFF

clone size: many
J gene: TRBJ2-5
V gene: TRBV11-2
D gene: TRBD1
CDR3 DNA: TGTGCCAGCAGCTTATACGGACAGGGGGTTCAAGAGACCCAGTACTTC
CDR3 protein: CASSLYGQGVQETQYF

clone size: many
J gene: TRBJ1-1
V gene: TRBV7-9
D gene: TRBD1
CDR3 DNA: TGTGCCAGCAGCTTAGGGCAAGGGGGCTACGACACTGAAGCTTTCTTT
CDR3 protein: CASSLGQGGYDTEAFF

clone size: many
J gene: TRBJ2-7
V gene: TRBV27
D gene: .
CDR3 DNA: TGTGCCAGCAGTTTATCGGGAACCGGAGGGTTGGAGCAGTACTTC
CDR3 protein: CASSLSGTGGLEQYF

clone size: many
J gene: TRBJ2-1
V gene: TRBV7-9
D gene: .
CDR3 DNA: TGTGCCAGCAGCTTAAGCCCTGAGCAGTTCTTC
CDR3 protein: CASSLSPEQFF

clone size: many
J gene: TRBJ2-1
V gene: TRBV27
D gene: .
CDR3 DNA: TGTGCCAGCAGTTTATGGGGGCCAGGGGAGCAGTTCTTC
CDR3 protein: CASSLWGPGEQFF

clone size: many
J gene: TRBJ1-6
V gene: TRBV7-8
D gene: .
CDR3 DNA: TGTGCCAGCAGCTTCCTAAACAGGGCGGGGAATTCACCCCTCCACTTT
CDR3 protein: CASSFLNRAGNSPLHF

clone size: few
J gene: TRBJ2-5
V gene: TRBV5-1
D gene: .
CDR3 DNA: TGCGCCAGCAGCTTGGACGTCTATGGGACCCAGTACTTC
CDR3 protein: CASSLDVYGTQYF

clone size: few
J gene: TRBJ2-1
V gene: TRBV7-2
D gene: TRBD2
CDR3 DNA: TGTGCCAGCAGCTTAGGCGGGAGGGCCTCATATGAGCAGTTCTTC
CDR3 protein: CASSLGGRASYEQFF

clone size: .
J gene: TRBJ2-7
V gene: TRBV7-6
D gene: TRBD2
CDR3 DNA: TGTGCCAGCAGCTTAGCTCCGACTAGCGGGAGATGGAGTGAGCAGTACTTC
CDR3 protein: CASSLAPTSGRWSEQYF

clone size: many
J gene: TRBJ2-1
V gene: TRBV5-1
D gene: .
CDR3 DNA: TGCGCCAGCAGCTTGGGGCAGGGATCCTACAATGAGCAGTTCTTC
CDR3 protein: CASSLGQGSYNEQFF

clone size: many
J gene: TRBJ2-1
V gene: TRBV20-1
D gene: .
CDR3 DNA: TGCAGTGCTAGAGATCAGCGAATACCCTACAATGAGCAGTTCTTC
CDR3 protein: CSARDQRIPYNEQFF

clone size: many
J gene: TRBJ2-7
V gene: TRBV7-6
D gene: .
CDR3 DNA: TGTGCCAGCAGCTCGAAGACTAATTTCTACGAGCAGTACTTC
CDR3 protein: CASSSKTNFYEQYF

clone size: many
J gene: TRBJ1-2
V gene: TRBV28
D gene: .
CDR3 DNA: TGTGCCAGCAGTTTGCCCACGGGACATTCAAACTATGGCTACACCTTC
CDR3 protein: CASSLPTGHSNYGYTF

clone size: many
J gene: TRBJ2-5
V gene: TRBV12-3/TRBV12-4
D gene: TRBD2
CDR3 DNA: TGTGCCAGCACCGATGGGGAGGGAGAGACCCAGTACTTC
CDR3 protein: CASTDGEGETQYF

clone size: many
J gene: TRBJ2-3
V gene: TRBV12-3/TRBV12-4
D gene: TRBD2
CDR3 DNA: TGTGCCAGCAGGCCAGCGGGAGGGCCTGGGGATACGCAGTATTTT
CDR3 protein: CASRPAGGPGDTQYF

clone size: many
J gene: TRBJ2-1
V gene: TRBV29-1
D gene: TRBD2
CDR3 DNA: TGCAGCGTTGGGGGGCTACTAGCGGGAGATTACAATGAGCAGTTCTTC
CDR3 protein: CSVGGLLAGDYNEQFF

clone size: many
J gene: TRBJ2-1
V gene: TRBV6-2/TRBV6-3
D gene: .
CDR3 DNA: TGTGCCAGCACCCGTACTGGTGGCGGAATCTACAATGAGCAGTTCTTC
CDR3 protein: CASTRTGGGIYNEQFF

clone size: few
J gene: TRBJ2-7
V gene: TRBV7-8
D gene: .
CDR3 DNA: TGTGCCAGCAGCTCCGAGATGGTATCTGGACAAAGCTCCTACGAGCAGTACTTC
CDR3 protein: CASSSEMVSGQSSYEQYF

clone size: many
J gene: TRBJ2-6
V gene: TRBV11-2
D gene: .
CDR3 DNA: TGTGCCAGCAGCTTAGATCCATACTCTGGGGCCAACGTCCTGACTTTC
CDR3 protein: CASSLDPYSGANVLTF

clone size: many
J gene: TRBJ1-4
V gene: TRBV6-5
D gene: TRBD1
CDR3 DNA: TGTGCCAGCAGTTACCGGACAGGAGGAGTCGAAAAACTGTTTTTT
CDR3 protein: CASSYRTGGVEKLFF

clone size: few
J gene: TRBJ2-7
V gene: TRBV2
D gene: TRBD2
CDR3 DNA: TGTGCCAGCAGCGAGCCGGGGGGGGCCCCCTACGAGCAGTACTTC
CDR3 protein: CASSEPGGAPYEQYF

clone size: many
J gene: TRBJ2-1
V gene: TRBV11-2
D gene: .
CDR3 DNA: TGTGCCAGCAGCTTAGGGTCCACGGAGCAGTTCTTC
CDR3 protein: CASSLGSTEQFF

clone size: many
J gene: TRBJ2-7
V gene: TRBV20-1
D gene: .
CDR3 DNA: TGCAGTGCTAGAGATCTAGGAGCGGATAACTACGAGCAGTACTTC
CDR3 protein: CSARDLGADNYEQYF